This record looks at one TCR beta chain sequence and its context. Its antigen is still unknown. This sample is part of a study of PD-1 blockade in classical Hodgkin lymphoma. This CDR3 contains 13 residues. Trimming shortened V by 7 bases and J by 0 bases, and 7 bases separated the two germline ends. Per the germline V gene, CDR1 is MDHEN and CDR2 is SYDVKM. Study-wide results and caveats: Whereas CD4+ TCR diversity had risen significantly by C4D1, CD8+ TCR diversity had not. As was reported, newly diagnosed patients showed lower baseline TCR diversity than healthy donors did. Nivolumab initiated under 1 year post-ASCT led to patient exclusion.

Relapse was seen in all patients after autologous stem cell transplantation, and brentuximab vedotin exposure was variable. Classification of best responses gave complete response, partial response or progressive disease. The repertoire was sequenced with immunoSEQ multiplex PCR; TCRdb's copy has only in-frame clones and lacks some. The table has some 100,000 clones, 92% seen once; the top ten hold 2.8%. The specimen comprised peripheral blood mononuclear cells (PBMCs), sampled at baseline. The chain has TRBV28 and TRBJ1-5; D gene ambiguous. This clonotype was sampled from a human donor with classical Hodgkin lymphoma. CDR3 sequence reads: CASNGYSNQPQHF. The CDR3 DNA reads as TGTGCCAGCAACGGTTATAGCAATCAGCCCCAGCATTTT.